This entry features one T cell receptor (beta chain) sequence. Its antigen is unknown. These data come from a study of read filtering for tumor transcriptome and immune sequencing. Overall study context: 8 or 9 patients were R-ISS I, roughly 17 were R-ISS II, about seven were R-ISS III. Transcriptome libraries were built from DNase-treated RNA. Per sample, TCR-region reads ranged about 4 to 11 million by IR-seq, about 75 to 1273 by RNA-seq.

The V end lost 11 bases, the J end lost 0 bases, and 18 bases lay between the germline ends. The germline CDR1 and CDR2 sequences are ENHRY and SYGVKD. This CDR3 has 15 amino acids. Study results and caveats: Compared with RNA-seq, IR-seq gave much higher clonotype depth and reliability.

From 300 to 400 ng of RNA, a library with molecular barcoded alpha/delta and beta/gamma adaptors was made. Each CDR3 protein gets one entry after TCRdb re-called the reads with MiXCR. This sample has around 58,000 distinct CDR3 sequences, with more than 11% found just once. The chain joins TRBV10-3 to TRBJ2-3; TRBD1 is a possible D gene (5 bases). This receptor was identified in a donor aged 40 or over with multiple myeloma. Sequenced material: a population of CD138-negative cells sorted from bone marrow. This CDR3 is CAFTSDKTSTDTQYF. The CDR3 nucleotides are TGTGCCTTCACGTCGGACAAAACTAGCACAGATACGCAGTATTTT.